This T cell receptor (beta chain) was captured by sequencing in a study of cytomegalovirus exposure and HLA in healthy donors. CDR1 and CDR2 from the germline V gene are SGHTS and YDEGEE. CDR3 length equals 15 residues. V lost 4 bases and J lost 0, with 14 bases in between. PCR used 60 Vbeta primers and 13 Jbeta primers. Profiled with immunoSEQ multiplex PCR; TCRdb holds only in-frame clones, not every one. The profile shows 85,000 to 95,000 clones, 7.5% to 8.5% of them singletons. Study outcomes and limitations: Across donors, sequencing depth was assumed by presence/absence analyses to be roughly uniform. Later on, a genetic analysis was performed. It linked a missense variant in DCLRE1C with V- and J-gene trimming of TCR beta. Later, an analysis showed that TCR beta chains associated with HLA were more clonally expanded than others that were equally common. Specificity for CMV antigens was confirmed in vitro for a few of the CMV-associated chains.

Only a few counts were recorded for this clone. Its antigen is as yet unknown. The chain has TRBV5-8 and TRBJ2-7; D perhaps matches TRBD2 (6 bases). The sequenced sample was PBMCs. The source is a man aged 50-59 years in good health and CMV-seronegative. In DNA form, the CDR3 reads TGTGCCAGCAGCGGGCCCGGGACTGGCTCCTACGAGCAGTACTTC. As protein: CASSGPGTGSYEQYF.